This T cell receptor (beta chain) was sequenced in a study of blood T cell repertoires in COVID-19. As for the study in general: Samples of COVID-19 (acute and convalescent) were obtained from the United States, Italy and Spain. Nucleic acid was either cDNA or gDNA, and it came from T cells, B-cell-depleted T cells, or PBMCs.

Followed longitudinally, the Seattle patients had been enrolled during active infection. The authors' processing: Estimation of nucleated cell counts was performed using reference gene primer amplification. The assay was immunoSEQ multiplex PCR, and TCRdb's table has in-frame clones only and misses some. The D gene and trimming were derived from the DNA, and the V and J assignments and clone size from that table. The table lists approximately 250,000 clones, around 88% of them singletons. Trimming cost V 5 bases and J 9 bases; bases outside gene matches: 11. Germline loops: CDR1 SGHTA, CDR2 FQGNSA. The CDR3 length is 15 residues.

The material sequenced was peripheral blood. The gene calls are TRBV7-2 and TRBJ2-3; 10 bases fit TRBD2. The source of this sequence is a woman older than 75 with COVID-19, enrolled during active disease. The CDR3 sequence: CASSRPSGGRRTQYF. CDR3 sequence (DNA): TGTGCCAGCAGCCGGCCTAGCGGGGGCCGTAGGACGCAGTATTTT.